Below, 3 T cell receptor beta chains from the same sample are listed, as sequenced in a study of T cell responses to AZD1222 COVID-19 vaccine. Sequencing was performed with immunoSEQ multiplex PCR; in TCRdb, only in-frame clones are kept and a portion is missing. The table shows over 100,000 clones, with more than 70% occurring only once. Source: peripheral blood, taken on day 0 of AZD1222 vaccination. The receptors originated from an adult in good health.

V and J are TRBV7-2 and TRBJ2-7, with D possibly matching TRBD1 (6 bases). Germline lookup yields CDR1 SGHTA and CDR2 FQGNSA. CDR3 length: 15 residues. The V end lost 1 base, the J end lost 3 bases, and 13 bases lay between the germline ends. The CDR3 bases are TGTGCCAGCAGCTTAGTCCCTGGACAGCACTACGAGCAGTACTTC. It yields the protein CASSLVPGQHYEQYF.

The chain is built from TRBV11-2 and TRBJ1-1; D not certain. Germline V CDR1 and CDR2: SGHAT, FQNNGV. The CDR3 consists of 15 residues. The V end lost 3 bases, the J end lost 1 base, and 12 bases lay between the germline ends. CDR3 loop: CASSLWADGNTEAFF. The CDR3 region has the DNA TGTGCCAGCAGCTTGTGGGCAGATGGGAACACTGAAGCTTTCTTT. Full variable domain (remainder filled in from reference TRBV11-2 and TRBJ1-1): EAGVAQSPRYKIIEKRQSVAFWCNPISGHATLYWYQQILGQGPKLLIQFQNNGVVDDSQLPKDRFSAERLKGVDSTLKIQPAKLEDSAVYLCASSLWADGNTEAFFGQGTRLTVV.

This chain links TRBV10-3 with TRBJ2-3, with 13 bases that match TRBD2. CDR1 and CDR2 (germline): ENHRY, SYGVKD. This CDR3 region has 17 residues. V gave up 5 bases and J gave up 3 bases; unmatched junction bases: 8. This CDR3 reads CAISPLTSGRRTDTQYF. CDR3 nucleotides: TGTGCCATCAGTCCCCTGACTAGCGGGAGGCGTACAGATACGCAGTATTTT.